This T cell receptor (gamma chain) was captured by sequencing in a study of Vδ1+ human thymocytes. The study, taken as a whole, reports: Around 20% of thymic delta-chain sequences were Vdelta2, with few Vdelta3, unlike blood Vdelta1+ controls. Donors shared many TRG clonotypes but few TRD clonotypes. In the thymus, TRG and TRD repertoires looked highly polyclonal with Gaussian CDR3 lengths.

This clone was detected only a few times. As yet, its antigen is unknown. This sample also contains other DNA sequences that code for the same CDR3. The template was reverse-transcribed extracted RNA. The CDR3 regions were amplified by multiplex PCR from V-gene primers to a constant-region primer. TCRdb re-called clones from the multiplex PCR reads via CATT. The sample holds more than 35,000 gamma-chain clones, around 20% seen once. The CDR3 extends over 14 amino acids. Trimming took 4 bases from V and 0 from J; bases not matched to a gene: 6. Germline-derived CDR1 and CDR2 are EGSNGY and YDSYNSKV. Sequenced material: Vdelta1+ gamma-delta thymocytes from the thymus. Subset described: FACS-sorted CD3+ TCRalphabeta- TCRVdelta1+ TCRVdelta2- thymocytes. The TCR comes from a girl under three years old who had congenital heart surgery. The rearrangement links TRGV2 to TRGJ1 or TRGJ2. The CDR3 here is CATWDARNYYKKLF. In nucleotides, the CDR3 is TGTGCCACCTGGGATGCCCGGAATTATTATAAGAAACTCTTT.